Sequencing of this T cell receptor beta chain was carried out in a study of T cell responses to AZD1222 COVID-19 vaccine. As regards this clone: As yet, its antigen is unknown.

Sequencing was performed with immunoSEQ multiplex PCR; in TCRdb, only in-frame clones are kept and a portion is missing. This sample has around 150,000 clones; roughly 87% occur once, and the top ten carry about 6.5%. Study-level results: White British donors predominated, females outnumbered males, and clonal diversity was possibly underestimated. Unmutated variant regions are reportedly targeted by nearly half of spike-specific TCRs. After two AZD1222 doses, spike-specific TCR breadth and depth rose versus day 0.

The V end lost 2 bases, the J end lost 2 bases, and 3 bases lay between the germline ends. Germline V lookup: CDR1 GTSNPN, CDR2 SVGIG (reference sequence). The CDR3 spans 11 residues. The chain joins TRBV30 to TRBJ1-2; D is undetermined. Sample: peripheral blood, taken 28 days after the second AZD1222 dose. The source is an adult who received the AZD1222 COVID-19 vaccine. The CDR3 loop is CAWSQNYGYTF. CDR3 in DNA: TGTGCCTGGAGTCAGAACTATGGCTACACCTTC.